Listed below are T cell receptor beta chains from one sample, sequenced in a study of T cell repertoires in cytomegalovirus infection. TCRdb re-called the reads through MiXCR, storing one row per CDR3 protein. The sample lists almost 550,000 distinct CDR3 sequences; about 15% were seen once. The sequenced sample consisted of CD8+ T cells from PBMCs. The receptors come from a human donor in good health (CMV status not recorded). Some clones in this sample may be carry-over from other donors' samples. CDR3s include the opening cysteine and the closing phenylalanine or tryptophan.

cdr3_length j_call v_call cdr3_aa
16 TRBJ1-1 TRBV4-2 CASSRRQSHESSEAFF
13 TRBJ1-1 TRBV11-2 CASSLGTDFEAFF
14 TRBJ2-3 TRBV2 CASSEDSITDTQYF
15 TRBJ2-3 TRBV9 CASTAEGGPTDTQYF
17 TRBJ2-5 TRBV20-1 CSARGPGASVLQETQYF
17 TRBJ2-1 TRBV5-1 CASRLSSGSTPGNEQFF
12 TRBJ2-1 TRBV11-3 CASRKTGGEQFF
15 TRBJ1-1 TRBV27 CASSSHKGALAEAFF
14 TRBJ2-7 TRBV12-3/TRBV12-4 CASSLFGSAYEQYF
17 TRBJ1-6 TRBV7-9 CASSEGLRTGYNSPLHF
17 TRBJ2-1 TRBV28 CASSYPLISGGQDEQFF
17 TRBJ1-3 TRBV28 CASSFTGQGARGDTIYF
13 TRBJ2-1 TRBV20-1 CSARNSRGHEQFF
18 TRBJ2-3 TRBV10-3 CAISGPGRTETFTDTQYF
15 TRBJ2-6 TRBV29-1 CSVEVYSSGANVLTF
14 TRBJ2-7 TRBV3-1 CASSQDPGEYEQYF
11 TRBJ2-1 TRBV12-3/TRBV12-4 CASSSTNEQFF
16 TRBJ2-1 TRBV7-8 CASSPTPGDVFNEQFF
12 TRBJ1-1 TRBV27 CASMGEEGEAFF
18 TRBJ2-1 TRBV27 CASSLSGSGVGAYNEQFF
15 TRBJ1-5 TRBV20-1 CSARYLTGGNQPQHF
16 TRBJ1-1 TRBV7-9 CASSRTGQGLNTEAFF
14 TRBJ2-1 TRBV11-2 CASSPPLTYNEQFF
16 TRBJ2-3 TRBV28 CASLAGHSKQSDTQYF
16 TRBJ2-7 TRBV13 CASSSDLQDRDHEQYF
14 TRBJ2-7 TRBV7-3 CASSPSGEGYEQYF
17 TRBJ1-3 TRBV4-1 CPSSQLDTFNSGNTIYF